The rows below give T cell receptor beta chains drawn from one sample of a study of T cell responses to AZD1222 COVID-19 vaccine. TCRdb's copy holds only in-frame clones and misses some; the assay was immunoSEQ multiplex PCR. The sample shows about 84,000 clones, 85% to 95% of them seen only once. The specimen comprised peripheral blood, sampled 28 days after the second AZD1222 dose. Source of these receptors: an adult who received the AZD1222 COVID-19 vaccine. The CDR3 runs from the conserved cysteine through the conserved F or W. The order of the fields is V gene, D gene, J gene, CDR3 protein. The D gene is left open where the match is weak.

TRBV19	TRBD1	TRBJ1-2	CASSLQGGDYGYTF
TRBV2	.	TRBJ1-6	CASSEAGPSSYNSPLHF
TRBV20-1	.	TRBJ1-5	CSARIHQPQHF
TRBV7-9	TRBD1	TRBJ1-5	CASSSTGAPTQPQHF
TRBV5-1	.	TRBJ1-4	CASGTGTANEKLFF
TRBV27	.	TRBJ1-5	CASRKGNSNQPQHF
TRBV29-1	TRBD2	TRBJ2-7	CSVESTSGGRAYEQYF
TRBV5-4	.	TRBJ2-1	CASSLGGAKVYNEQFF
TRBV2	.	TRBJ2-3	CASSATADTQYF
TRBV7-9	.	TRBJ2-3	CASRPGTSTQYF
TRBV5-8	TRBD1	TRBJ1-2	CASTRRQGKNYGYTF
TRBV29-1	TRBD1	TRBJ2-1	CSVEAGQSSYNEQFF
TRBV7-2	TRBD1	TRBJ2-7	CASSRKSTGVVSYEQYF
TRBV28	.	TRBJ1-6	CASSPLSGRSPLHF
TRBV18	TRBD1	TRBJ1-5	CASSPGTVNQPQHF
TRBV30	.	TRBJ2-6	CAWRRGRLTVGANVLTF
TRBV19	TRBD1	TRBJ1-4	CAANRGGNEKLFF
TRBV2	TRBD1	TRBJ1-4	CASSQNRDRLEKLFF
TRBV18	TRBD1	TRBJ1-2	CASSLGQGSSRYGYTF
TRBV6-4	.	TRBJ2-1	CASSVWGSGNGEQFF
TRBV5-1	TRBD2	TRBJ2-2	CASSLAALAGSGELFF
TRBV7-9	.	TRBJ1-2	CASSLAGNYGYTF
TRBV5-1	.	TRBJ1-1	CASSQQTGENTEAFF
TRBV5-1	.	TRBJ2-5	CASSFQSGLVKETQYF
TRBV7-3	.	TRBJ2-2	CASSLRLEGGELFF
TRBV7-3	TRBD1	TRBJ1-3	CASSISGQGNTIYF
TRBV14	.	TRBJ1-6	CASSQGREYSPLHF
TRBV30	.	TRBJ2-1	CAWSTGMHNEQFF
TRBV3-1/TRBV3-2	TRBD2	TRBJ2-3	CASSQYSKRTSGGLTDTQYF
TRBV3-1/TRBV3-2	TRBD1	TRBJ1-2	CASSRDRGPGGYTF
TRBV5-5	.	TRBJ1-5	CASSAGGRGNQPQHF
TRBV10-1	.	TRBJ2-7	CASSEPGYEQYF
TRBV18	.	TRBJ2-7	CASSRHEGSSYEQYF
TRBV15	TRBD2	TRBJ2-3	CATSRDKRREGRQNTDTQYF
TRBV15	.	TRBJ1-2	CATSRDEGPEFFSDGYTF
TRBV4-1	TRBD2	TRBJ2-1	CASSQDRTGGTYNEQFF
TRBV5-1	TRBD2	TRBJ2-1	CASAILSGGAGNEQFF
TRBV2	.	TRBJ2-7	CASSYSYEQYF
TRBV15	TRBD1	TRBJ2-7	CATSRMGQSYEQYF
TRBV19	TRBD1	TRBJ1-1	CASSIVDRGVYYTEAFF
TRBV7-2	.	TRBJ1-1	CASSLGSGANTEAFF
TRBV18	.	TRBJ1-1	CASSITGAGNTEAFF
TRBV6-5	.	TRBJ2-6	CASSYSLSSGANVLTF